The 22 T cell receptor beta chains below were found in one sample sequenced in a study of response to subunit inactivated influenza vaccine. TCRdb redid the calling of the RT-PCR reads with MiXCR, one entry per CDR3 protein. This sample has around 760,000 distinct CDR3 sequences, with about 14% found just once. This material consisted of PBMCs from blood, taken roughly 15 days before vaccination. The receptors stem from a man in his fifties or sixties who received an inactivated influenza vaccine.

This clonotype was picked up a small number of times. The rearrangement links TRBV28 to TRBJ1-1, with a weak D call TRBD1 (5 bases). The CDR3 totals 17 residues. The V gene's germline CDR1 is MDHEN and CDR2 SYDVKM. Trimming left V 4 bases short and J 1 base short, with 19 bases between. The CDR3 here is CASSSPLSGTENTEAFF. The CDR3, as DNA: TGTGCCAGCAGTTCCCCACTCTCCGGGACTGAGAACACTGAAGCTTTCTTT.

CDR3 sequence (DNA): TGTGCCAGCAGCTTAGGCCTCCGGACAGGGGAGCAGTACTTC. Protein sequence: CASSLGLRTGEQYF. The chain is built from TRBV13 and TRBJ2-7, with 8 nucleotides matching TRBD1. Germline V gives CDR1 PRHDT, CDR2 FYEKMQ (reference sequence). The trim removed 0 bases at V and 7 bases at J, leaving 5 bases unmatched. This CDR3 region has 14 residues.

A few counts support this clonotype. The chain employs TRBV15 and TRBJ1-2; D gene unclear. This CDR3 is 14 amino acids long. Germline V gene sequence: CDR1 LNHNV, CDR2 YYDKDF (reference sequence). V gave up 1 base and J gave up 4 bases, with 10 bases separating them. The CDR3 DNA reads as TGTGCCACCAGCAGAGTAGACCGCCCCTATGGCTACACCTTC. It is translated as CATSRVDRPYGYTF.

This clonotype was counted many times. This chain links TRBV12-3 or TRBV12-4 with TRBJ1-1; D gene ambiguous. CDR3 length: 14 residues. V was trimmed by 5 bases and J by 1 base, leaving 11 bases between them. CDR3 nucleotide sequence: TGTGCCAGCAGTGCCGGACCGGGGAACACTGAAGCTTTCTTT. This translates into CASSAGPGNTEAFF.

V and J are TRBV10-3 and TRBJ1-5, with no clear D. V was trimmed by 0 bases and J by 0 bases, leaving 12 bases between them. This CDR3 comprises 17 residues. The germline V gene has CDR1 ENHRY and CDR2 SYGVKD. As DNA, the CDR3 is TGTGCCATCAGTGAGTCGGGAGTTTTTAATAGCAATCAGCCCCAGCATTTT. It is translated as CAISESGVFNSNQPQHF.

This chain uses TRBV7-2 with TRBJ2-7; 14 nucleotides align to TRBD2. The CDR3 extends over 14 amino acids. In germline, CDR1 is SGHTA, CDR2 FQGNSA. Trimming removed 4 bases from V and 6 bases from J; junction bases left unmatched: 2. CDR3 region: CASSSGLAGVEQYF. The CDR3 nucleotides are TGTGCCAGCAGCTCGGGACTAGCGGGGGTCGAGCAGTACTTC.

This clonotype was seen a handful of times. The rearrangement joins TRBV12-3 or TRBV12-4 to TRBJ2-7, with a weak D call TRBD1 (5 bases). V was cut by 4 bases and J by 2 bases, with 15 bases left in between. This CDR3 has 15 residues. The CDR3 DNA follows: TGTGCCAGCAGTTCAGCCGCAGGGCCGACCTACGAGCAGTACTTC. The encoded protein is CASSSAAGPTYEQYF.

V is TRBV10-3 and J is TRBJ2-1; 13 bases are a match to TRBD2. From germline, CDR1 is ENHRY and CDR2 SYGVKD. Germline trimming cut 5 bases from V and 9 bases from J; bases unmatched to any gene: 13. The CDR3 has 17 amino acids. The CDR3 bases are TGTGCCATCAGTCCCCTCTGGACTAGCGGGGGTAAGGTTGAGCAGTTCTTC. Translation: CAISPLWTSGGKVEQFF.

This clonotype was picked up a small number of times. The CDR3 sequence: CASTPSGTGVGELFF. The CDR3 nucleotides are TGTGCCAGCACCCCATCCGGGACAGGGGTCGGGGAGCTGTTTTTT. The chain has TRBV12-3 or TRBV12-4 and TRBJ2-2; 10 bases fit TRBD1. The CDR3 consists of 15 residues. V was pared by 7 bases and J by 7 bases, with 9 bases of the junction left unmatched.

This clonotype was recorded many times. CDR3: CSADGLGYNEQFF. The CDR3 nucleotides read TGCAGTGCCGACGGACTAGGCTACAATGAGCAGTTCTTC. V and J are TRBV20-1 and TRBJ2-1, with 7 bases aligning to TRBD2. The CDR3 is made up of 13 amino acids. From germline, CDR1 is DFQATT and CDR2 SNEGSKA (reference sequence). With 6 bases clipped from V and 3 bases from J, the junction kept 5 bases outside the gene matches.

J is TRBJ1-5 and V is TRBV20-1; 7 positions match TRBD1. CDR1 DFQATT and CDR2 SNEGSKA come from the germline V gene (reference sequence). The CDR3 is 16 residues long. With 0 bases clipped from V and 1 base from J, the junction kept 6 bases outside the gene matches. As DNA, the CDR3 is TGCAGTGCTAGAGATCCCGGACAGGTCAGCAATCAGCCCCAGCATTTT. Translation: CSARDPGQVSNQPQHF.

The chain carries TRBV10-2 and TRBJ2-7, with a possible D match to TRBD2 (5 bases). Germline loops: CDR1 WSHSY, CDR2 SAAADI. V lost 4 bases to trimming and J lost 3 bases, with 10 bases between them. The CDR3 length is 13 residues. The CDR3 DNA is TGCGCCAGCAGTGGAGGGTGGCTCTACGAGCAGTACTTC. Protein product: CASSGGWLYEQYF.

This clonotype has just a few counts. The V and J genes are TRBV20-1 and TRBJ2-1, with D possibly TRBD2 on 5 matching bases. The V and J ends lost 2 bases and 1 base respectively, with 9 bases between them. Germline loops: CDR1 DFQATT, CDR2 SNEGSKA (reference sequence). The CDR3 sequence is 14 residues long. CDR3 nucleotide sequence: TGCAGTGCTAGAAGGGAGTGGTCCTACAATGAGCAGTTCTTC. Its protein is CSARREWSYNEQFF.

There are a few counts of this clonotype. The genes are TRBV20-1 and TRBJ1-1, with D perhaps TRBD1 (5 bases). CDR3 size: 11 residues. CDR1 is DFQATT and CDR2 is SNEGSKA in the germline V gene (reference sequence). With 8 bases removed from V and 4 bases from J, the gap between germline ends came to 11 bases. CDR3 sequence (DNA): TGCAGTCGATTCAGGGTCACTGAAGCTTTCTTT. It is translated as CSRFRVTEAFF.

The J gene is TRBJ1-4, the V gene TRBV7-9, with unresolved D. The CDR3 runs 12 residues. Germline CDR1 and CDR2: SEHNR and FQNEAQ (reference sequence). V was shortened by 5 bases and J by 12 bases, with 13 bases between the two germline ends. CDR3 in amino acids: CASSPDKDELFF. The CDR3 bases are TGTGCCAGCAGCCCAGACAAGGACGAACTGTTTTTT.

This clonotype has a count of ten or more. The CDR3 reads CATSDLDTHQETQYF. CDR3 coding DNA: TGTGCCACCAGTGACCTGGACACACACCAAGAGACCCAGTACTTC. This chain links TRBV24-1 with TRBJ2-5, with D perhaps TRBD1 (5 bases). CDR1 KGHDR and CDR2 SFDVKD come from the germline V gene. Trimming cost V 4 bases and J 0 bases, with 11 bases left between them. CDR3 length: 15 residues.

The chain is built from TRBV15 and TRBJ1-2; a weak D match, TRBD1 (5 bases). The V end was cut by 0 bases, the J end by 4 bases, with 12 bases between. The CDR3 loop spans 15 amino acids. Per the germline V gene, CDR1 is LNHNV and CDR2 is YYDKDF (reference sequence). The CDR3 nucleotides are TGTGCCACCAGCAGAGATCGGAGGGGCGGCTATGGCTACACCTTC. Residues: CATSRDRRGGYGYTF.

The table lists this clonotype with a few counts. The chain has TRBV9 and TRBJ2-1, with TRBD2 matching 11 bases. CDR3 size: 15 residues. Germline V gives CDR1 SGDLS, CDR2 YYNGEE. The J segment lost 9 bases and the V segment lost 7 bases, leaving 12 bases of the junction unmatched. The CDR3 DNA reads as TGTGCCAGCGGGGGTATAGCGGGAGGGCGGGGTGAGCAGTTCTTC. The encoded protein is CASGGIAGGRGEQFF.

Ten or more counts support this clonotype. This sequence joins TRBV5-1 and TRBJ2-1; no clear D. The CDR3 covers 15 residues. The germline V gene has CDR1 SGHRS and CDR2 YFSETQ. Trimming removed 6 bases at V and 4 bases at J, with 17 bases between. CDR3 DNA: TGCGCCAGCACGTGGACGGACGACGGTTACAATGAGCAGTTCTTC. This sequence encodes CASTWTDDGYNEQFF.

The DNA of the CDR3 is TGTGCCAGCAGTTACTCGGTTAGGGGGGAGCAGTACTTC. Residues: CASSYSVRGEQYF. The rearrangement joins TRBV6-5 to TRBJ2-7; D is possibly TRBD1 (6 bases). CDR1 and CDR2 from the germline V gene are MNHEY and SVGAGI. Trimming stripped 0 bases from V and 7 bases from J, with 10 bases between. This CDR3 has 13 residues.

The V gene is TRBV19, the J gene TRBJ1-5, with 9 bases fitting TRBD1. The V segment lost 8 bases and the J segment 0 bases; nucleotides outside the gene matches: 5. CDR1 and CDR2 (germline): LNHDA, SQIVND (reference sequence). The CDR3 has 15 amino acids. The CDR3 spells CASETDRGSNQPQHF. The CDR3 DNA reads TGTGCCAGTGAGACGGACAGGGGTAGCAATCAGCCCCAGCATTTT.

This clonotype was counted a few times. The chain employs TRBV10-1 and TRBJ2-4; TRBD1 or TRBD2 may be the D gene (6 bases each). Germline V gives CDR1 WNHNN, CDR2 SYGVQD (reference sequence). Deletions cut 4 bases from V and 2 bases from J, with 15 bases between. This CDR3 region has 16 residues. In nucleotides, the CDR3 is TGCGCCAGCAGTGTCGGTCGGGGGCTAACCAAAAACATTCAGTACTTC. Encoded protein: CASSVGRGLTKNIQYF.